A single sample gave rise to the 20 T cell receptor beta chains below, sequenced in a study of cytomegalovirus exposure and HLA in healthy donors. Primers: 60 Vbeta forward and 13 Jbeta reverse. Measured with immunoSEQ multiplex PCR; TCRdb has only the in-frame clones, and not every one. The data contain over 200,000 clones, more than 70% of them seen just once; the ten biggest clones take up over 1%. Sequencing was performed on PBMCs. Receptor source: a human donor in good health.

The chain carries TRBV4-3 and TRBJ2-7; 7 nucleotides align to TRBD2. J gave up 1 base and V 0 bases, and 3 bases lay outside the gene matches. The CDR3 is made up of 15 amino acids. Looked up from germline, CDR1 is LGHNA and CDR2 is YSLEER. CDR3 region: CASSQERESSYEQYF. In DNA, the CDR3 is TGCGCCAGCAGCCAAGAGCGGGAGTCATCCTACGAGCAGTACTTC.

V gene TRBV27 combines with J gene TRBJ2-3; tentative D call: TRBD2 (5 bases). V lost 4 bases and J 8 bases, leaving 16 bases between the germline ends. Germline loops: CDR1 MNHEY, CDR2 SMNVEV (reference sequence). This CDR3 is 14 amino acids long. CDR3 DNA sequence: TGTGCCAGCAGTTCCGTTACGACCGGACTTACGCAGTATTTT. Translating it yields CASSSVTTGLTQYF.

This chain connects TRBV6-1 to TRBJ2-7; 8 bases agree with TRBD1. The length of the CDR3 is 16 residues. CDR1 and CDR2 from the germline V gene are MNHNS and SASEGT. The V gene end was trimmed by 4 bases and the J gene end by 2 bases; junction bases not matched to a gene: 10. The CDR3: CASSVTPGQVAYEQYF. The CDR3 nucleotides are TGTGCCAGCAGTGTAACTCCGGGACAGGTTGCCTACGAGCAGTACTTC.

The CDR3 bases are TGTGCCAGCAGCTCAGGACAGGGGGCGCGGCCCCAGTACTTC. Amino acid sequence: CASSSGQGARPQYF. The genes are TRBV11-2 and TRBJ2-5, with 11 bases fitting TRBD1. The trim removed 4 bases at V and 9 bases at J, leaving 7 bases unmatched. This CDR3 spans 14 amino acids. Germline CDR1 SGHAT, CDR2 FQNNGV.

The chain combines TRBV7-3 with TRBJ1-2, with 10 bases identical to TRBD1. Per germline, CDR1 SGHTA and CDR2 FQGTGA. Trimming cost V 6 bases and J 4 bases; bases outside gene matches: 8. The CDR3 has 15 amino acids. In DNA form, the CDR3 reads TGTGCCAGCAGACAGACAGGGGGCGCCGGCTATGGCTACACCTTC. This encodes CASRQTGGAGYGYTF.

CDR3 amino acids: CASSKGQLTDTQYF. The CDR3 DNA sequence: TGTGCCAGCAGCAAGGGACAGCTCACAGATACGCAGTATTTT. This chain links TRBV7-2 with TRBJ2-3; 7 positions match TRBD1. V lost 5 bases to trimming and J lost 2 bases; unmatched junction nucleotides: 4. Germline assignment: CDR1 SGHTA and CDR2 FQGNSA. The CDR3 is 14 residues long. Based on the CDR3 plus reference TRBV7-2 and TRBJ2-3, the full variable domain is GAGVSQSPSNKVTEKGKDVELRCDPISGHTALYWYRQSLGQGLEFLIYFQGNSAPDKSGLPSDRFSAERTGGSVSTLTIQRTQQEDSAVYLCASSKGQLTDTQYFGPGTRLTVL.

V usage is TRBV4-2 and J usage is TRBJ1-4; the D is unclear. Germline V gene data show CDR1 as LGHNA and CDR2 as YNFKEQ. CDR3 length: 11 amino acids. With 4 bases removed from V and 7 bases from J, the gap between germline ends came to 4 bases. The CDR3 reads CASSPGEKLFF. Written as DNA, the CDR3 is TGTGCCAGCAGCCCAGGTGAAAAACTGTTTTTT.

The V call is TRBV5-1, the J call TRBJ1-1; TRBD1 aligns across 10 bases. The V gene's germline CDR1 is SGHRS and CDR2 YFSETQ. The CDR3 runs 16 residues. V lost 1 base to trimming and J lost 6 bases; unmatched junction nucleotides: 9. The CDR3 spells CASSLYGTGEVAEAFF. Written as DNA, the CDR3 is TGCGCCAGCAGCTTGTATGGGACAGGGGAGGTGGCTGAAGCTTTCTTT.

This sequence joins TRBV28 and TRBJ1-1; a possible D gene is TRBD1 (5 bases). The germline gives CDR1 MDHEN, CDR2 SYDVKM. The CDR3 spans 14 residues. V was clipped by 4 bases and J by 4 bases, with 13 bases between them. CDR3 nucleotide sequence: TGTGCCAGCAGTTCTCCCGGACACGGCACTGAAGCTTTCTTT. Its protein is CASSSPGHGTEAFF.

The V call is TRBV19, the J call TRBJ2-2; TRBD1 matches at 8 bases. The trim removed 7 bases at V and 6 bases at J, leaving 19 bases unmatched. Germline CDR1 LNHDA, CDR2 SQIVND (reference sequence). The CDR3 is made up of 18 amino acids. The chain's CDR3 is CASTRTGSYGLSSGELFF. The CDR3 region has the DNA TGTGCCAGTACCAGGACAGGGAGTTACGGTTTAAGCTCCGGGGAGCTGTTTTTT.

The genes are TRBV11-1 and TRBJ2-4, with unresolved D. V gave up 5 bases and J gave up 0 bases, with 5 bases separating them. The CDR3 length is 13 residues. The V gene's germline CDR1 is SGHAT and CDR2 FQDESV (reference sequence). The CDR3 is CASSLSAKNIQYF. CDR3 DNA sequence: TGTGCCAGCAGCCTCTCAGCCAAAAACATTCAGTACTTC.

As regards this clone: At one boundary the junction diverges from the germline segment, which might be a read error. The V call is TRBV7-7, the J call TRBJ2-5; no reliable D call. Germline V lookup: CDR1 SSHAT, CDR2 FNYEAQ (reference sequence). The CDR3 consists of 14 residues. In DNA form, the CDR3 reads TGTGCTAGCAGCTCAGGTCTTTTGGGAGAGACCCAGTACTTC. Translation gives CASSSGLLGETQYF.

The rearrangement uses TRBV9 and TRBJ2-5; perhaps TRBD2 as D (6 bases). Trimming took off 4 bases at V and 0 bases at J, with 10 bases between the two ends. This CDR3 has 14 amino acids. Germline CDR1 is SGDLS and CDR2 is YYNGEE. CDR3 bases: TGTGCCAGCAGCCTCCGGGGGAACCAAGAGACCCAGTACTTC. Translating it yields CASSLRGNQETQYF.

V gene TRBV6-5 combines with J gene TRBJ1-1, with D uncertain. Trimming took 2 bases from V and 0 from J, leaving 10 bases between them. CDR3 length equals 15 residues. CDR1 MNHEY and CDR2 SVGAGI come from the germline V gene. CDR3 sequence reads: CASSYVAGLNTEAFF. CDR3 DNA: TGTGCCAGCAGTTACGTTGCAGGCCTGAACACTGAAGCTTTCTTT.

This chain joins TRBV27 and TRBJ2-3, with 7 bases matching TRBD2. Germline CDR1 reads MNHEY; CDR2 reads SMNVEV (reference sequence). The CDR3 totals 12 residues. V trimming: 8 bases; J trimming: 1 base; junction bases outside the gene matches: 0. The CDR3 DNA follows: TGTGCCAGCGGGGGGGGCACAGATACGCAGTATTTT. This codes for CASGGGTDTQYF.

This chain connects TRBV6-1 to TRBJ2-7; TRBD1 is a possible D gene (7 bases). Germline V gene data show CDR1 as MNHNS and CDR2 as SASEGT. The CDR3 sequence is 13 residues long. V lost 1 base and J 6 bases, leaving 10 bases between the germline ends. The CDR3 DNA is TGTGCCAGCAGTGAAGGACAGGGACTCGAGCAGTACTTC. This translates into CASSEGQGLEQYF.

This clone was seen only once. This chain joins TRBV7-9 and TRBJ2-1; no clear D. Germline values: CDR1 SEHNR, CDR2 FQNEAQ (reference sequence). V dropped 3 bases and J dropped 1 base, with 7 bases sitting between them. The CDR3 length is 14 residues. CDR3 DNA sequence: TGTGCCAGCAGCTTGGAGAGTTCCTACAATGAGCAGTTCTTC. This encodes CASSLESSYNEQFF.

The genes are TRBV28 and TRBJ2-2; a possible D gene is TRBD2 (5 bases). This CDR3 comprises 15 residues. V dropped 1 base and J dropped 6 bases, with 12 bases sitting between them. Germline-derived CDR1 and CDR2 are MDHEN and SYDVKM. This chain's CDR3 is CASSLSPEGSGELFF. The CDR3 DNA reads TGTGCCAGCAGTTTATCGCCAGAGGGCTCCGGGGAGCTGTTTTTT.

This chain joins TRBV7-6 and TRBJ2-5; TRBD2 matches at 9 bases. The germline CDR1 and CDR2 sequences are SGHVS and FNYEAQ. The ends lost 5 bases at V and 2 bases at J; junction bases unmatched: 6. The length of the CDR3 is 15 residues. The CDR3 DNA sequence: TGTGCCAGCAGCCAGGGACTAGCCAGTCAAGAGACCCAGTACTTC. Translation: CASSQGLASQETQYF.

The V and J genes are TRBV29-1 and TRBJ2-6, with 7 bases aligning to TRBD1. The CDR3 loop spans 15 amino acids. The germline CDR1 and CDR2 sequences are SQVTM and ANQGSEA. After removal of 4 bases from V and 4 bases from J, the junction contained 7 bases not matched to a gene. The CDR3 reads CSVGDRAAGANVLTF. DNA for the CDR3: TGCAGCGTTGGGGACAGAGCAGCAGGGGCCAACGTCCTGACTTTC.